This TCR beta chain is drawn from a study of blood T cell repertoires in COVID-19. Study-wide background: T cells, B-cell-depleted T cells, or PBMCs provided the cDNA or gDNA that served as material.

Residents of approximately 25 US areas, aged about 18 to 95 years, made up the participants. What the recovered Cohort 3 donors had was two negative PCRs, clearance, or symptom resolution. In the authors' methods: Reference gene primer amplification yielded estimated nucleated cell counts. The protocol was immunoSEQ multiplex PCR, while the TCRdb copy is restricted to in-frame clones and leaves out a portion. Clonal size and the V and J genes are those of that table, whereas D and trimming came from the DNA. In the table there are under 200,000 clones, about nine tenths of which are singletons. This clone appeared once. This CDR3 has 16 amino acids. V lost 0 bases to trimming and J lost 0 bases, with 10 bases between them. Germline-derived CDR1 and CDR2 are SGHDT and YYEEEE.

Sequenced sample: PBMCs or T cells enriched from blood (not recorded which). The chain employs TRBV5-6 and TRBJ1-3; no clear D gene. The origin of this receptor is a young woman who had recovered from COVID-19. The CDR3 protein is CASSLVGADSGNTIYF. The CDR3 DNA is TGTGCCAGCAGCTTGGTGGGCGCCGACTCTGGAAACACCATATATTTT. Supplemented by reference TRBV5-6 and TRBJ1-3, the full variable domain reads DAGVTQSPTHLIKTRGQQVTLRCSPKSGHDTVSWYQQALGQGPQFIFQYYEEEERQRGNFPDRFSGHQFPNYSSELNVNALLLGDSALYLCASSLVGADSGNTIYFGEGSWLTVV.